This is a list of T cell receptor beta chains from one sample in a study of T-cell memory formation after mild COVID-19. Each CDR3 protein is one row after TCRdb ran MiXCR on the 5' RACE reads. The table has 410,000 or so distinct CDR3 sequences, around a quarter seen once. Sequencing used PBMCs or a T cell subset sorted from them (not recorded which). These receptors all stem from an adult woman who had mild COVID-19 (a few samples of this study predate the infection). Cell type and time point are not known. Both conserved end residues are part of each CDR3. A D gene is named only where the DNA matches it firmly. Rows may omit the clone size; those that give it use once, few, many or a size class.

d_call: -
v_call: TRBV4-1
clone_size: few
j_call: TRBJ1-1
cdr3_aa: CASSQDSNTEAFF
cdr3_nt: TGCGCCAGCAGCCAAGACTCAAACACTGAAGCTTTCTTT

d_call: -
v_call: TRBV19
clone_size: -
j_call: TRBJ2-2
cdr3_aa: CASNPGASGELFF
cdr3_nt: TGTGCCAGTAATCCCGGGGCATCAGGGGAGCTGTTTTTT

d_call: TRBD1
v_call: TRBV4-1
clone_size: many
j_call: TRBJ2-1
cdr3_aa: CASSHTQGPYNEQFF
cdr3_nt: TGCGCCAGCAGCCATACACAGGGGCCCTACAATGAGCAGTTCTTC

d_call: TRBD1
v_call: TRBV6-5
clone_size: few
j_call: TRBJ1-1
cdr3_aa: CASSPSGQGAEAFF
cdr3_nt: TGTGCCAGCAGTCCATCGGGACAGGGGGCTGAAGCTTTCTTT

d_call: TRBD1
v_call: TRBV7-9
clone_size: few
j_call: TRBJ2-7
cdr3_aa: CASRSGTGGMGEQYF
cdr3_nt: TGTGCCAGCAGATCTGGGACAGGGGGCATGGGCGAGCAGTACTTC

d_call: -
v_call: TRBV24-1
clone_size: -
j_call: TRBJ2-5
cdr3_aa: CATSDAAGLQETQYF
cdr3_nt: TGTGCCACCAGTGATGCGGCAGGACTTCAAGAGACCCAGTACTTC

d_call: -
v_call: TRBV7-2
clone_size: few
j_call: TRBJ2-6
cdr3_aa: CASSLNRFAGANVLTF
cdr3_nt: TGTGCCAGCAGCTTAAACCGTTTCGCGGGGGCCAACGTCCTGACTTTC

d_call: -
v_call: TRBV12-3/TRBV12-4
clone_size: many
j_call: TRBJ2-3
cdr3_aa: CASSLRAQLTDTQYF
cdr3_nt: TGTGCCAGCAGTTTAAGGGCACAGCTCACAGATACGCAGTATTTT

d_call: -
v_call: TRBV19
clone_size: few
j_call: TRBJ1-4
cdr3_aa: CASSIRPATNEKLFF
cdr3_nt: TGTGCCAGTAGTATAAGGCCCGCAACTAATGAAAAACTGTTTTTT

d_call: -
v_call: TRBV6-5
clone_size: -
j_call: TRBJ2-1
cdr3_aa: CASRIHRGGSYNEQFF
cdr3_nt: TGTGCCAGCAGAATCCACAGGGGAGGCTCCTACAATGAGCAGTTCTTC

d_call: -
v_call: TRBV7-3
clone_size: few
j_call: TRBJ2-2
cdr3_aa: CASSLTGDTGELFF
cdr3_nt: TGTGCCAGCAGCTTAACAGGAGACACCGGGGAGCTGTTTTTT

d_call: -
v_call: TRBV29-1
clone_size: -
j_call: TRBJ2-3
cdr3_aa: CSVSPTTTGTDTQYF
cdr3_nt: TGCAGCGTTTCCCCGACTACAACTGGCACAGATACGCAGTATTTT

d_call: TRBD1
v_call: TRBV11-2
clone_size: -
j_call: TRBJ1-1
cdr3_aa: CASSSRGLLTEAFF
cdr3_nt: TGTGCCAGCAGCTCCAGGGGGCTTTTAACTGAAGCTTTCTTT

d_call: -
v_call: TRBV2
clone_size: few
j_call: TRBJ1-6
cdr3_aa: CASREPGSISPLHF
cdr3_nt: TGTGCCAGCAGGGAGCCAGGGTCGATTTCACCCCTCCACTTT

d_call: -
v_call: TRBV7-2
clone_size: few
j_call: TRBJ1-5
cdr3_aa: CASSIRGINQPQHF
cdr3_nt: TGTGCCAGCAGCATCCGGGGCATAAATCAGCCCCAGCATTTT

d_call: -
v_call: TRBV4-1
clone_size: -
j_call: TRBJ2-2
cdr3_aa: CASSYRGGPTNTGELFF
cdr3_nt: TGCGCCAGCAGCTATCGAGGGGGGCCCACGAACACCGGGGAGCTGTTTTTT

d_call: -
v_call: TRBV7-7
clone_size: few
j_call: TRBJ2-1
cdr3_aa: CASSLSVRSSYNEQFF
cdr3_nt: TGTGCTAGCAGCTTAAGTGTGAGAAGCTCCTACAATGAGCAGTTCTTC

d_call: -
v_call: TRBV7-9
clone_size: many
j_call: TRBJ1-1
cdr3_aa: CASSLGVVEAFF
cdr3_nt: TGTGCCAGCAGCTTAGGAGTTGTAGAAGCTTTCTTT

d_call: TRBD1
v_call: TRBV7-8
clone_size: -
j_call: TRBJ2-5
cdr3_aa: CASSEWTGKETQYF
cdr3_nt: TGTGCCAGCAGCGAGTGGACAGGGAAAGAGACCCAGTACTTC

d_call: -
v_call: TRBV29-1
clone_size: few
j_call: TRBJ2-7
cdr3_aa: CSVEASNSYEQYF
cdr3_nt: TGCAGCGTTGAGGCAAGCAACTCCTACGAGCAGTACTTC

d_call: TRBD1
v_call: TRBV2
clone_size: few
j_call: TRBJ1-4
cdr3_aa: CASSETSGTVEKLFF
cdr3_nt: TGTGCCAGCAGTGAAACCTCCGGGACAGTAGAAAAACTGTTTTTT

d_call: TRBD1
v_call: TRBV27
clone_size: -
j_call: TRBJ2-7
cdr3_aa: CASRTRDRGPYEQYF
cdr3_nt: TGTGCCAGCAGAACCCGGGACAGGGGACCCTACGAGCAGTACTTC

d_call: TRBD2
v_call: TRBV7-9
clone_size: -
j_call: TRBJ2-7
cdr3_aa: CASSLVLAGAYEQYF
cdr3_nt: TGTGCCAGCAGCTTAGTGCTAGCGGGGGCCTACGAGCAGTACTTC

d_call: -
v_call: TRBV6-6
clone_size: -
j_call: TRBJ2-1
cdr3_aa: CASDRGRELYNEQFF
cdr3_nt: TGTGCCAGCGACCGGGGGCGGGAGTTATACAATGAGCAGTTCTTC

d_call: TRBD2
v_call: TRBV18
clone_size: -
j_call: TRBJ2-7
cdr3_aa: CASSPSGKREQYF
cdr3_nt: TGTGCCAGCTCACCCAGCGGGAAGCGTGAGCAGTACTTC

d_call: -
v_call: TRBV6-2/TRBV6-3
clone_size: -
j_call: TRBJ1-1
cdr3_aa: CASSFLAMNTEAFF
cdr3_nt: TGTGCCAGCAGTTTCCTAGCCATGAACACTGAAGCTTTCTTT

d_call: TRBD1
v_call: TRBV6-1
clone_size: few
j_call: TRBJ1-1
cdr3_aa: CASREPRQGHTEAFF
cdr3_nt: TGTGCCAGCAGGGAACCCCGACAGGGACACACTGAAGCTTTCTTT

d_call: -
v_call: TRBV24-1
clone_size: few
j_call: TRBJ2-7
cdr3_aa: CATSDNYEQYF
cdr3_nt: TGTGCCACCAGTGATAACTACGAGCAGTACTTC

d_call: -
v_call: TRBV15
clone_size: few
j_call: TRBJ2-7
cdr3_aa: CATSRVGRGDYEQYF
cdr3_nt: TGTGCCACCAGCAGAGTTGGCAGGGGGGACTACGAGCAGTACTTC

d_call: -
v_call: TRBV5-1
clone_size: -
j_call: TRBJ2-3
cdr3_aa: CASSLDGLATADTQYF
cdr3_nt: TGCGCCAGCAGCTTGGACGGACTCGCCACGGCAGATACGCAGTATTTT

d_call: -
v_call: TRBV3-1
clone_size: -
j_call: TRBJ2-1
cdr3_aa: CASSQGLQVIKQFF
cdr3_nt: TGTGCCAGCAGCCAAGGTCTGCAGGTAATTAAGCAGTTCTTC

d_call: -
v_call: TRBV7-8
clone_size: many
j_call: TRBJ1-4
cdr3_aa: CASSRGRTNEKLFF
cdr3_nt: TGTGCCAGCAGCCGGGGGCGGACTAATGAAAAACTGTTTTTT

d_call: -
v_call: TRBV5-1
clone_size: -
j_call: TRBJ2-3
cdr3_aa: CASSLGEGSDTQYF
cdr3_nt: TGCGCCAGCAGCTTGGGGGAAGGGTCAGATACGCAGTATTTT

d_call: TRBD2
v_call: TRBV24-1
clone_size: -
j_call: TRBJ2-5
cdr3_aa: CATTPGLAGGRDQETQYF
cdr3_nt: TGTGCCACCACTCCGGGACTAGCGGGGGGGAGGGACCAAGAGACCCAGTACTTC

d_call: TRBD2
v_call: TRBV7-9
clone_size: -
j_call: TRBJ2-7
cdr3_aa: CASSLVVAGGPDEQYF
cdr3_nt: TGTGCCAGCAGCTTAGTGGTAGCGGGGGGGCCGGACGAGCAGTACTTC

d_call: -
v_call: TRBV4-1
clone_size: -
j_call: TRBJ2-7
cdr3_aa: CASSPGLLSYEQYF
cdr3_nt: TGCGCCAGCAGCCCGGGACTGTTGTCCTACGAGCAGTACTTC

d_call: TRBD1
v_call: TRBV10-3
clone_size: -
j_call: TRBJ1-2
cdr3_aa: CAISPGTGGLTNYGYTF
cdr3_nt: TGTGCCATCAGTCCCGGGACAGGGGGCCTCACTAACTATGGCTACACCTTC

d_call: -
v_call: TRBV10-3
clone_size: few
j_call: TRBJ2-3
cdr3_aa: CAISGKLGRWFNTQYF
cdr3_nt: TGTGCCATCAGTGGAAAGCTAGGCAGGTGGTTCAATACGCAGTATTTT

d_call: -
v_call: TRBV12-3/TRBV12-4
clone_size: -
j_call: TRBJ2-7
cdr3_aa: CASSHLGSYEQYF
cdr3_nt: TGTGCCAGCAGTCATCTGGGCTCCTACGAGCAGTACTTC

d_call: -
v_call: TRBV7-3
clone_size: few
j_call: TRBJ1-5
cdr3_aa: CASSLMGGNNQPQHF
cdr3_nt: TGTGCCAGCAGCTTAATGGGGGGTAACAATCAGCCCCAGCATTTT

d_call: -
v_call: TRBV7-6
clone_size: few
j_call: TRBJ2-1
cdr3_aa: CASSLTAGAKFF
cdr3_nt: TGTGCCAGCAGCCTAACTGCAGGGGCGAAGTTCTTC

d_call: -
v_call: TRBV14
clone_size: -
j_call: TRBJ2-1
cdr3_aa: CASSKDSASWAEQFF
cdr3_nt: TGTGCCAGCAGCAAAGATTCGGCTAGTTGGGCTGAGCAGTTCTTC

d_call: TRBD1
v_call: TRBV12-3/TRBV12-4
clone_size: few
j_call: TRBJ1-1
cdr3_aa: CASSLQGAATEAFF
cdr3_nt: TGTGCCAGCAGTTTACAGGGGGCGGCCACTGAAGCTTTCTTT

d_call: -
v_call: TRBV7-3
clone_size: few
j_call: TRBJ1-1
cdr3_aa: CASSPSGKGDTEAFF
cdr3_nt: TGTGCCAGCAGCCCATCAGGGAAGGGGGACACTGAAGCTTTCTTT

d_call: -
v_call: TRBV7-9
clone_size: few
j_call: TRBJ2-3
cdr3_aa: CASSSKIRTDTQYF
cdr3_nt: TGTGCCAGCAGCTCCAAGATTCGCACAGATACGCAGTATTTT

d_call: TRBD1
v_call: TRBV27
clone_size: few
j_call: TRBJ2-1
cdr3_aa: CASREGQGRNNEQFF
cdr3_nt: TGTGCCAGCAGGGAAGGACAGGGACGGAACAATGAGCAGTTCTTC

d_call: -
v_call: TRBV30
clone_size: -
j_call: TRBJ1-5
cdr3_aa: CAWSKEIQQPQHF
cdr3_nt: TGTGCCTGGAGTAAGGAGATCCAACAGCCCCAGCATTTT